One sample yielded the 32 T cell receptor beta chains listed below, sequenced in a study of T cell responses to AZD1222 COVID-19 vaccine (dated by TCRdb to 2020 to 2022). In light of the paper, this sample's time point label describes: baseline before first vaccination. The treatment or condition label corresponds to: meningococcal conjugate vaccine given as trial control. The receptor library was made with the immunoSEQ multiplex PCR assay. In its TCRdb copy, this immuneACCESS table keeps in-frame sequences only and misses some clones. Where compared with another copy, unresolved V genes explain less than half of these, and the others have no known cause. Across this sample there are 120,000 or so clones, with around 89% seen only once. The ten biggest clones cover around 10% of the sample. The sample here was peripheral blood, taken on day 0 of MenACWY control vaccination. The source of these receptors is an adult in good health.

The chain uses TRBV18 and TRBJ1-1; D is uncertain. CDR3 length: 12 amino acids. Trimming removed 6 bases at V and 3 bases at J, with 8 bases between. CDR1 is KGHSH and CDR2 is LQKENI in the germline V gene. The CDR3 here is CASSPKDTEAFF. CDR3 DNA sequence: TGTGCCAGCTCCCCCAAAGACACTGAAGCTTTCTTT.

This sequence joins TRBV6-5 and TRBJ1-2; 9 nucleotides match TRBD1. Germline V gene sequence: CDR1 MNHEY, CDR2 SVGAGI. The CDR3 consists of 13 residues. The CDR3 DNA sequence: TGTGTAACCGGGACAGGGTGGGACTATGGCTACACCTTC. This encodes CVTGTGWDYGYTF.

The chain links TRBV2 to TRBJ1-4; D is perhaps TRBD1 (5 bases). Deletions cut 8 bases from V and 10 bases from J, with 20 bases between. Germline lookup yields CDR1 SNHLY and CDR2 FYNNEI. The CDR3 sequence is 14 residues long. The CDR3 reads CASLDGDWRGKLFF. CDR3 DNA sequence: TGTGCCAGCCTCGACGGCGATTGGAGGGGAAAACTGTTTTTT.

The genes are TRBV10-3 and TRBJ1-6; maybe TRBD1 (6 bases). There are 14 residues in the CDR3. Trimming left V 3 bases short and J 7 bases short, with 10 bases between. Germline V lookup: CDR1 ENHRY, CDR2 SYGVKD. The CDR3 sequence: CAISDAGENSPLHF. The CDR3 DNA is TGTGCCATCAGTGACGCAGGGGAGAATTCACCCCTCCACTTT.

CDR3 sequence (DNA): TGTGCCAGCTCACCACAGGCAGGCATCTCCTACGAGCAGTACTTC. Protein: CASSPQAGISYEQYF. This chain links TRBV18 with TRBJ2-7, with D unresolved. Trimming pared 1 base from V and 0 bases from J, leaving 10 bases between. The CDR3 contains 15 residues. Looked up from germline, CDR1 is KGHSH and CDR2 is LQKENI.

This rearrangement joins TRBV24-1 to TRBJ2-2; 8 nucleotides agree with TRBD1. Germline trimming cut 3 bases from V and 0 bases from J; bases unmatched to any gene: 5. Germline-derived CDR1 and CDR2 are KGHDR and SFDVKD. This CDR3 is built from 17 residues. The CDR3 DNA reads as TGTGCCACCAGTGATGCCGGGACAGGACCGAACACCGGGGAGCTGTTTTTT. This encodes CATSDAGTGPNTGELFF.

This chain's CDR3 is CASSQDRQGNYGYTF. The CDR3 DNA follows: TGTGCCAGCAGCCAAGATAGGCAGGGTAACTATGGCTACACCTTC. The chain combines TRBV3-1 (or the pseudogene TRBV3-2) with TRBJ1-2; a weak D match, TRBD1 (5 bases). Germline V CDR1 and CDR2: LGHDT, YNNKEL (reference sequence). The CDR3 contains 15 residues. The V and J ends lost 0 bases and 1 base respectively, with 9 bases between them.

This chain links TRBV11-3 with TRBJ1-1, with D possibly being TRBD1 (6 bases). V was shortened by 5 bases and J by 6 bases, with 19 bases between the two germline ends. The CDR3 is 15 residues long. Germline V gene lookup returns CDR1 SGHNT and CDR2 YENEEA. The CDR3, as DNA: TGTGCCAGCAGCCCTCGGTGGGGGGGCCGCGCTGAAGCTTTCTTT. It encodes CASSPRWGGRAEAFF.

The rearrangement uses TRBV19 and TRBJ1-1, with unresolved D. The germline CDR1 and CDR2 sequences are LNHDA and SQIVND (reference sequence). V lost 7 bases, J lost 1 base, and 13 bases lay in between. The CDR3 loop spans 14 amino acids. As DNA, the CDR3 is TGTGCCAGTACCCGGGTGACCCAGAACACTGAAGCTTTCTTT. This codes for CASTRVTQNTEAFF.

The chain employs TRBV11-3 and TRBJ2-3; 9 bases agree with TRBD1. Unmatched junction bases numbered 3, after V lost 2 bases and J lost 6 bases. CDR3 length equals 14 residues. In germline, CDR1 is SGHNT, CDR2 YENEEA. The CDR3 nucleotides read TGTGCCAGCAGCTTAAGGACAGGGGTGGATACGCAGTATTTT. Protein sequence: CASSLRTGVDTQYF.

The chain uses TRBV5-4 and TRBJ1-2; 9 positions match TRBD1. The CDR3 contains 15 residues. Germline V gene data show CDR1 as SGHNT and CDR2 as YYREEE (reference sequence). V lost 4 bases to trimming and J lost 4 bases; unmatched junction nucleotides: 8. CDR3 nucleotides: TGTGCCAGCAGCGATTGGACAGGGGATGGCTATGGCTACACCTTC. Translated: CASSDWTGDGYGYTF. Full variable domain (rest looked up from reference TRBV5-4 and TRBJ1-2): ETGVTQSPTHLIKTRGQQVTLRCSSQSGHNTVSWYQQALGQGPQFIFQYYREEENGRGNFPPRFSGLQFPNYSSELNVNALELDDSALYLCASSDWTGDGYGYTFGSGTRLTVV.

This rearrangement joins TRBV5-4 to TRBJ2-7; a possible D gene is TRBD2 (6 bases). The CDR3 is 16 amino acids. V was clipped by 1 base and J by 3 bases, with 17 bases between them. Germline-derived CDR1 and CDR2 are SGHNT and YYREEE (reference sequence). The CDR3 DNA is TGTGCCAGCAGCTTGTTTGTCGGGACTCGTAGCTACGAGCAGTACTTC. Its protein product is CASSLFVGTRSYEQYF.

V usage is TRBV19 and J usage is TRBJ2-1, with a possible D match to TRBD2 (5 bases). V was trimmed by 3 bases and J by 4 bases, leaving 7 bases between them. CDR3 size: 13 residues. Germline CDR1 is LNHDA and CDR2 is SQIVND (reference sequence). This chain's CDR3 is CASSIGNYNEQFF. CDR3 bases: TGTGCCAGTAGTATCGGGAATTACAATGAGCAGTTCTTC.

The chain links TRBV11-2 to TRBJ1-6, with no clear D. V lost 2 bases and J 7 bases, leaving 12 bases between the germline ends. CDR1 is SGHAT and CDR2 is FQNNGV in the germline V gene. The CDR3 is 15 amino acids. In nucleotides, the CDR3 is TGTGCCAGCAGCTTACATCCGGGGTCGAATTCACCCCTCCACTTT. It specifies CASSLHPGSNSPLHF.

The CDR3: CASSRGQENTEAFF. DNA for the CDR3: TGCGCCAGCAGTCGTGGACAGGAGAACACTGAAGCTTTCTTT. This chain links TRBV4-3 with TRBJ1-1, with 7 bases fitting TRBD1. The CDR3 runs to 14 residues. CDR1 and CDR2 from the germline V gene are LGHNA and YSLEER. J was trimmed by 1 base and V by 6 bases; bases with no gene match: 5.

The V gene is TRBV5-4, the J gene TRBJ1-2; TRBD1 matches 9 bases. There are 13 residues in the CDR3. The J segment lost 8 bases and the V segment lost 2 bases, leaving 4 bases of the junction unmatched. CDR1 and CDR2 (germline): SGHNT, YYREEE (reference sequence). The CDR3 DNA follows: TGTGCCAGCAGCTTAGAGACAGGGGGAGGCTACACCTTC. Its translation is CASSLETGGGYTF.

This CDR3 reads CASSLAGGSPLHF. The CDR3 bases are TGTGCCAGCAGCCTAGCGGGGGGTTCACCCCTCCACTTT. J is TRBJ1-6 and V is TRBV14, with D possibly TRBD1 on 5 matching bases. Between the trimmed V and J ends, which lost 4 bases and 9 bases, there was a span of 10 bases. Per the germline V gene, CDR1 is SGHDN and CDR2 is FVKESK. The CDR3 contains 13 residues.

This chain's CDR3 is CASSEAPDRVSNTEAFF. In DNA form, the CDR3 reads TGTGCCAGCAGTGAAGCGCCGGACAGGGTCTCTAACACTGAAGCTTTCTTT. V gene TRBV2 combines with J gene TRBJ1-1; 8 bases line up with TRBD1. With V trimmed by 0 bases and J by 2 bases, 8 bases remained unmatched. The CDR3 sequence is 17 residues long. From germline, CDR1 is SNHLY and CDR2 FYNNEI. The variable domain in full, completed from reference TRBV2 and TRBJ1-1, reads EPEVTQTPSHQVTQMGQEVILRCVPISNHLYFYWYRQILGQKVEFLVSFYNNEISEKSEIFDDQFSVERPDGSNFTLKIRSTKLEDSAMYFCASSEAPDRVSNTEAFFGQGTRLTVV.

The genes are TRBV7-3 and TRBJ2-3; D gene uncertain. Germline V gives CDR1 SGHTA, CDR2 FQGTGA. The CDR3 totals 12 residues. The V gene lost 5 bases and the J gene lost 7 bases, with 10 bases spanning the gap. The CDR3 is CASSPERNTQYF. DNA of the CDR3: TGTGCCAGCAGCCCTGAGCGAAATACGCAGTATTTT.

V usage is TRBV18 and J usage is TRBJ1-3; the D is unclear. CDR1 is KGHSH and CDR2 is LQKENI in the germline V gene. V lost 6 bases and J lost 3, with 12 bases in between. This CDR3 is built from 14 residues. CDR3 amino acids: CASSGERVGNTIYF. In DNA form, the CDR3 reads TGTGCCAGCTCCGGTGAAAGGGTTGGAAACACCATATATTTT.

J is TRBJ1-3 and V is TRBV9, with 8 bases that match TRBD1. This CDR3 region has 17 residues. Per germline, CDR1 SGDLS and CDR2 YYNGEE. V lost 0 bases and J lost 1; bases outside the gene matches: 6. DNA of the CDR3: TGTGCCAGCAGCGTAGCCCCCCAGGGGGCTTCTGGAAACACCATATATTTT. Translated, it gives CASSVAPQGASGNTIYF.

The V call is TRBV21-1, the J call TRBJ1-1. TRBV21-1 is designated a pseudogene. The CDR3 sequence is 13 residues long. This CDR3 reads CASLKRRDTEAFF. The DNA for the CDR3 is TGTGCCAGCCTTAAACGGAGGGACACTGAAGCTTTCTTT.

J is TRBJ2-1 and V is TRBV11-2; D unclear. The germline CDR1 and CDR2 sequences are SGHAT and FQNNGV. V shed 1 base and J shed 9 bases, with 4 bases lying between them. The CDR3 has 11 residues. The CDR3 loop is CASSLASEQFF. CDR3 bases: TGTGCCAGCAGCTTAGCTAGTGAGCAGTTCTTC.

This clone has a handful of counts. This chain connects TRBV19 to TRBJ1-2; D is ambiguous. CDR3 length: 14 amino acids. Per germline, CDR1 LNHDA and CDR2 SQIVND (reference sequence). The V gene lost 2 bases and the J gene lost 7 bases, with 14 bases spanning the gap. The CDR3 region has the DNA TGTGCCAGTAGTATAATGAACGAGGTCTTTGGCTACACCTTC. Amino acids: CASSIMNEVFGYTF.

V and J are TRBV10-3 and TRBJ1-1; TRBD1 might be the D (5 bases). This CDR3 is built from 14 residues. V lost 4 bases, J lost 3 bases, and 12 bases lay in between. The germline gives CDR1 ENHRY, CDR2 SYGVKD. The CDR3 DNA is TGTGCCATCAGTGTTGGGGCGACGGACACTGAAGCTTTCTTT. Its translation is CAISVGATDTEAFF.

The CDR3 region has the DNA TGTGCCAGCAGCCGCGTCGGGGGGGCAGGTCAGCCCCAGCATTTT. Translated: CASSRVGGAGQPQHF. The chain couples TRBV7-8 to TRBJ1-5; tentative D call: TRBD1 (6 bases). Germline CDR1 is SGHVS and CDR2 is FQNEAQ. The CDR3 covers 15 residues. Trimming took off 5 bases at V and 6 bases at J, with 17 bases between the two ends.

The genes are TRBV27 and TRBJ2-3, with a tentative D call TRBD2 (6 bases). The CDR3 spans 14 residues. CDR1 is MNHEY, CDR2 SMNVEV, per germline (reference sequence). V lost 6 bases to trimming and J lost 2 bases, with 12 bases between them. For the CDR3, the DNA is TGTGCCAGCAGAGTTCGGGGGTCCACAGATACGCAGTATTTT. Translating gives CASRVRGSTDTQYF.

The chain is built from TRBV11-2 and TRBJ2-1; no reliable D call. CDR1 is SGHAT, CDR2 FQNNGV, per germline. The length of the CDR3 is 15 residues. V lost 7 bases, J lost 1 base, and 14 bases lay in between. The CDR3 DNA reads TGTGCCAGCACCCCTATGAGGTATTCCTACAATGAGCAGTTCTTC. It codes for CASTPMRYSYNEQFF.

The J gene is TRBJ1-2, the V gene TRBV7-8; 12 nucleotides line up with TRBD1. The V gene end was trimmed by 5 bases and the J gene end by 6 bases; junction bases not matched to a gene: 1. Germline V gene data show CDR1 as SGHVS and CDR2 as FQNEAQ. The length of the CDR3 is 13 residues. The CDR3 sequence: CASSRDRGHGYTF. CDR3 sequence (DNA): TGTGCCAGCAGCCGGGACAGGGGGCATGGCTACACCTTC.

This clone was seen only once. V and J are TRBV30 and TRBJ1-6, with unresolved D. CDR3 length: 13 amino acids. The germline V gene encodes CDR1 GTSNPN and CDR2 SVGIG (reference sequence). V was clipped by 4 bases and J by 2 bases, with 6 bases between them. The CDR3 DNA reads TGTGCCTGGACCGGGACCTATAATTCACCCCTCCACTTT. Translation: CAWTGTYNSPLHF.

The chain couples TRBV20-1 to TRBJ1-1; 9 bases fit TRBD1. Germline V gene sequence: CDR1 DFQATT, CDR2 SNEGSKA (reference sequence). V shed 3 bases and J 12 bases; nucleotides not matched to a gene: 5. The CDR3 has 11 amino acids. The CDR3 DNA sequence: TGCAGTGCTAGCCTGGGACAGGGTCCTTTCTTT. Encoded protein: CSASLGQGPFF.

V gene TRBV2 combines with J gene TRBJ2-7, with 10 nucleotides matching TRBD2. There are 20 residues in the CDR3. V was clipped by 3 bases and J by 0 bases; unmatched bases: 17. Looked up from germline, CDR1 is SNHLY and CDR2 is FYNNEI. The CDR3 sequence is CASSDRFGTSGTRGSYEQYF. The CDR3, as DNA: TGTGCCAGCAGTGATAGGTTTGGTACTAGCGGGACCCGAGGCTCCTACGAGCAGTACTTC.